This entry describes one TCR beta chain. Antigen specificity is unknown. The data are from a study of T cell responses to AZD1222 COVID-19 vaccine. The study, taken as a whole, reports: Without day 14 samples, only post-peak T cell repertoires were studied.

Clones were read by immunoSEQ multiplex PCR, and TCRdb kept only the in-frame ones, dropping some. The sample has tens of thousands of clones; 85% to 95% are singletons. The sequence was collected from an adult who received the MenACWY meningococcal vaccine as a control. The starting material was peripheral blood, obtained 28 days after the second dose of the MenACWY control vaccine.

DNA of the CDR3: TGTGCCAGCAGCGTCGACGACCCCAATGAGCAGTTCTTC. This codes for CASSVDDPNEQFF. V and J are TRBV9 and TRBJ2-1; D call uncertain. Trimming removed 2 bases at V and 6 bases at J, with 9 bases between. The CDR3 totals 13 residues. Germline values: CDR1 SGDLS, CDR2 YYNGEE.